This T cell receptor beta chain is from a study of blood T cell repertoires in COVID-19. Trimming cost V 1 base and J 6 bases, with 9 bases left between them. Germline values: CDR1 SEHNR, CDR2 FQNEAQ (reference sequence). The CDR3 extends over 13 amino acids. The assay was immunoSEQ multiplex PCR, and TCRdb's table has in-frame clones only and misses some. The table lists some 170,000 clones, approximately 81% of them singletons. This TCR was recovered from a man aged 40-49 years with acute or convalescent COVID-19. Sample: peripheral blood. The chain has TRBV7-9 and TRBJ1-2, with D possibly TRBD1 on 5 matching bases. For the CDR3, the DNA is TGTGCCAGCAGCTTAGGAGGGGAGGATGGCTACACCTTC. Translated: CASSLGGEDGYTF.